These 15 T cell receptor beta chains share one sample of origin, sequenced in a study of T cell responses to AZD1222 COVID-19 vaccine. Some clones are missing from TCRdb's copy, which holds only in-frame ones; the method was immunoSEQ multiplex PCR. Of 150,000 or so clones in the sample, roughly nine tenths are singletons; the top ten hold over 3%. Sample: peripheral blood, taken on day 0 of AZD1222 vaccination. The origin of the receptors is an adult in good health.

The chain recombines TRBV19 with TRBJ2-3, with D tentatively TRBD2 (5 bases). The CDR3 is 13 amino acids. Trimming stripped 5 bases from V and 2 bases from J, with 8 bases between. CDR1 is LNHDA, CDR2 SQIVND, per germline (reference sequence). The CDR3 loop reads CASSSGSTDTQYF. CDR3 DNA sequence: TGTGCCAGTAGTTCGGGGTCCACAGATACGCAGTATTTT.

The chain combines TRBV12-5 with TRBJ2-2; TRBD1 matches at 7 bases. The trim removed 3 bases at V and 4 bases at J, leaving 5 bases unmatched. The CDR3 covers 15 residues. Per the germline V gene, CDR1 is LGHNT and CDR2 is FRNRAP. DNA for the CDR3: TGTGCTAGTGGTTTCGGACAGGTTAGCACCGGGGAGCTGTTTTTT. Residues: CASGFGQVSTGELFF. The full variable domain, its missing parts supplied by reference TRBV12-5 and TRBJ2-2, is DARVTQTPRHKVTEMGQEVTMRCQPILGHNTVFWYRQTMMQGLELLAYFRNRAPLDDSGMPKDRFSAEMPDATLATLKIQPSEPRDSAVYFCASGFGQVSTGELFFGEGSRLTVL.

This clone was seen a few times. The chain uses TRBV5-1 and TRBJ1-2; TRBD1 might be the D (6 bases). CDR3 length equals 15 residues. Trimming removed 4 bases from V and 0 bases from J, with 13 bases in between. Germline V gene lookup returns CDR1 SGHRS and CDR2 YFSETQ. In DNA, the CDR3 is TGCGCCAGCAGCACCCCACAGGGAACTAACTATGGCTACACCTTC. Protein: CASSTPQGTNYGYTF.

The rearrangement joins TRBV3-1 (or the pseudogene TRBV3-2) to TRBJ2-2; D is uncertain. The ends were cut back, 6 bases at V and 6 bases at J, with 8 bases in the middle. This CDR3 has 12 amino acids. Germline CDR1 reads LGHDT; CDR2 reads YNNKEL (reference sequence). The CDR3 DNA sequence: TGTGCCAGCAGTCTAGTTTCCGGGGAGCTGTTTTTT. This encodes CASSLVSGELFF.

Turning to this clone: The same CDR3 also results from other DNA sequences found in this sample. The rearrangement joins TRBV3-1 (or the pseudogene TRBV3-2) to TRBJ1-2; no clear D gene. V lost 1 base, J lost 2 bases, and 2 bases lay in between. There are 12 residues in the CDR3. Germline V lookup: CDR1 LGHDT, CDR2 YNNKEL (reference sequence). In DNA form, the CDR3 reads TGTGCCAGCAGCCAAGGAAACTATGGCTACACCTTC. It yields the protein CASSQGNYGYTF.

J is TRBJ2-1 and V is TRBV27; no firm D call. The germline V and J ends were trimmed by 1 base and 6 bases, with 1 base remaining between them. The CDR3 runs 11 residues. Per the germline V gene, CDR1 is MNHEY and CDR2 is SMNVEV (reference sequence). CDR3 bases: TGTGCCAGCAGTTTATTCAATGAGCAGTTCTTC. It translates to CASSLFNEQFF.

The gene calls are TRBV18 and TRBJ2-7, with 11 nucleotides matching TRBD1. The CDR3 is made up of 20 amino acids. The germline V gene encodes CDR1 KGHSH and CDR2 LQKENI. J lost 1 base, V lost 6 bases, and 20 bases had no gene match. CDR3 bases: TGTGCCAGCTCCCAAATCAGCCGGGACAGGGGGAATTTGGAATCCTACGAGCAGTACTTC. Amino acids: CASSQISRDRGNLESYEQYF. Full variable domain (remainder filled in from reference TRBV18 and TRBJ2-7): NAGVMQNPRHLVRRRGQEARLRCSPMKGHSHVYWYRQLPEEGLKFMVYLQKENIIDESGMPKERFSAEFPKEGPSILRIQQVVRGDSAAYFCASSQISRDRGNLESYEQYFGPGTRLTVT.

This clone was seen a few times. This chain connects TRBV12-5 to TRBJ2-2; TRBD2 agrees at 12 bases. The CDR3 spans 17 residues. V was pared by 2 bases and J by 4 bases, with 5 bases of the junction left unmatched. Per the germline V gene, CDR1 is LGHNT and CDR2 is FRNRAP. The DNA of the CDR3 is TGTGCTAGTGGTTTGTTGACTAGCGGGAGTGGCACCGGGGAGCTGTTTTTT. Encoded protein: CASGLLTSGSGTGELFF. The whole variable domain, filled in from reference TRBV12-5 and TRBJ2-2, reads DARVTQTPRHKVTEMGQEVTMRCQPILGHNTVFWYRQTMMQGLELLAYFRNRAPLDDSGMPKDRFSAEMPDATLATLKIQPSEPRDSAVYFCASGLLTSGSGTGELFFGEGSRLTVL.

To note about this clone: Mismatch with germline at one junction end may stem from a read error. V and J are TRBV20-1 and TRBJ1-6; 7 nucleotides align to TRBD1. Germline-derived CDR1 and CDR2 are DFQATT and SNEGSKA (reference sequence). The CDR3 spans 11 residues. Here the CDR3 reads CSASDGQAKLF. In nucleotides, the CDR3 is TGCAGTGCTAGCGATGGACAGGCAAAACTTTTT.

The CDR3 nucleotides are TGTGCCAGCAGCTCGGAAGTGTCAGCTTTCTTT. Amino acid sequence: CASSSEVSAFF. The rearrangement joins TRBV7-2 to TRBJ1-1; the D is unclear. The ends were cut back, 4 bases at V and 10 bases at J, with 10 bases in the middle. This CDR3 contains 11 residues. The germline gives CDR1 SGHTA, CDR2 FQGNSA.

V gene TRBV12-1 combines with J gene TRBJ2-3; no DNA check was done on the table's D call, TRBD1. TRBV12-1 is classified as a pseudogene. This CDR3 has 17 amino acids. The CDR3, as DNA: TGTGCCAGCAAGCTACAGGTGAGGCGGAAAGTTACAGATACGCAGTATTTT. Translation: CASKLQVRRKVTDTQYF.

The chain links TRBV11-2 to TRBJ1-1, with D perhaps matching TRBD1 (5 bases). CDR1 is SGHAT and CDR2 is FQNNGV in the germline V gene. The V end was cut by 3 bases, the J end by 3 bases, with 11 bases between. CDR3 length: 14 amino acids. CDR3 coding DNA: TGTGCCAGCAGCTTTACCCGGGGGTACACTGAAGCTTTCTTT. It specifies CASSFTRGYTEAFF.

This CDR3 reads CATGVSSTDTQYF. Written as DNA, the CDR3 is TGTGCCACTGGGGTTAGCAGCACAGATACGCAGTATTTT. The chain couples TRBV10-3 to TRBJ2-3; D ambiguous. The CDR3 covers 13 residues. The ends were cut back, 10 bases at V and 0 bases at J, with 11 bases in the middle. The germline V gene has CDR1 ENHRY and CDR2 SYGVKD.

V is TRBV10-3 and J is TRBJ2-5, with 8 positions matching TRBD2. The CDR3 length is 13 residues. V shed 10 bases and J 2 bases; nucleotides not matched to a gene: 6. The germline gives CDR1 ENHRY, CDR2 SYGVKD. The CDR3 region is CATQAGAQETQYF. The CDR3 DNA reads as TGTGCCACTCAAGCGGGAGCTCAAGAGACCCAGTACTTC.

This clone occurred a few times. V and J are TRBV7-9 and TRBJ2-1; 7 positions match TRBD2. J was trimmed by 6 bases and V by 4 bases; bases with no gene match: 15. Per germline, CDR1 SEHNR and CDR2 FQNEAQ (reference sequence). CDR3 length: 17 residues. The DNA for the CDR3 is TGTGCCAGCAGCTCGAGTACTAGCGCCAAGTCCCCCAATGAGCAGTTCTTC. Translating it yields CASSSSTSAKSPNEQFF.